This T cell receptor beta chain was captured by sequencing in a study of blood T cells in healthy people across ages. On this clonotype itself: At one of its ends the junction is not consistent with the germline gene, which may arise from a read error.

CDR3 length equals 16 residues. From germline, CDR1 is SGHTA and CDR2 FQGTGA. A second PCR, run for about 7 to 11 cycles, used a sample-barcoded 5' primer plus a J-beta primer mix. Each of the cDNA molecules was tagged by a template-switch adaptor with 12 random nucleotides. TCRdb ran MiXCR on the 5' RACE reads and lists one entry per CDR3 protein. The table has 870,000 or so distinct CDR3 sequences, 25% to 30% seen once. Caucasian individuals from Russia who were healthy and aged 6 to 90 acted as donors. Total RNA extracted from each sample amounted to at least 5 micrograms. Sequenced: blood. This receptor was taken from a woman aged 80 or over in good health. The chain has TRBV7-3 and TRBJ1-1; 9 bases fit TRBD1. CDR3: CASSLTQAGTGTVAFF. Here the CDR3 DNA reads TGTGCCAGCAGCTTAACACAAGCCGGGACAGGGACTGTAGCTTTCTTT.